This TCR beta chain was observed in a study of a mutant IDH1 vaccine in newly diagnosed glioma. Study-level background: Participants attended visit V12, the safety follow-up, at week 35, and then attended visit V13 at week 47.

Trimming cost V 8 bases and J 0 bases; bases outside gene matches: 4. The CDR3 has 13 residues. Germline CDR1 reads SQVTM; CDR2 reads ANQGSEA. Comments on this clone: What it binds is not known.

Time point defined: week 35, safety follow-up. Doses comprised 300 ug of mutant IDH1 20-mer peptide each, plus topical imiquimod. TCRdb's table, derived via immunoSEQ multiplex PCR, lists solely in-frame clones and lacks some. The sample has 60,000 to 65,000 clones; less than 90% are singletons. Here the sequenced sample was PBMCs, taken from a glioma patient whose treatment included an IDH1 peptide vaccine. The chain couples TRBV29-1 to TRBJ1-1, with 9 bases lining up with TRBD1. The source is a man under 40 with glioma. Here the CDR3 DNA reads TGCAGCTTGAGACAGGGGGTGAACACTGAAGCTTTCTTT. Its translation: CSLRQGVNTEAFF.